The next 6 T cell receptor beta chains were all read from a single sample in a study of T-cell reconstitution after alpha-beta-depleted transplantation in children (dated by TCRdb to the mid-2010s). Per the publication, the treatment or condition label means: allogeneic hematopoietic cell transplantation with graft depleted of TCRalphabeta T cells and CD19 B cells. Libraries were built with PCR. The instrument given in TCRdb is Illumina HiSeq 2500. TCR library preparation used molecular barcoding, with unique molecular identifiers applied to normalize quantification of the TCRbeta repertoire. TCRdb trimmed public reads at Q25 via fastp, called clones via MiXCR and kept in-frame beta chains. CDR3 protein sequences are deduplicated, and each keeps its most common genes and DNA. This sample lists 550,000 to 800,000 distinct CDR3 sequences; about 12% were detected once. 0.79% of the sample lies in the top ten.

Sample: PBMCs, taken before TCRalphabeta/CD19-depleted stem cell transplant. The receptors were gathered from a girl aged 2 to 10 with congenital amegakaryocytic thrombocytopenia, due to receive a stem cell transplant.

Comments on this clonotype: One end of the junction varies from germline; a read error may be responsible. V is TRBV12-3 or TRBV12-4 and J is TRBJ2-1, with TRBD2 matching 12 bases. The CDR3 is 15 amino acids. CDR3 residues: CASRETSGSYNEQLF. The CDR3 DNA is TGTGCCAGCAGGGAGACTAGCGGGAGTTACAATGAGCAGCTCTTC.

Here the CDR3 DNA reads TGCGCCAGCAGCCAGCCGTCGCAGCAGACTGAAGCTTTCTTT. Residues: CASSQPSQQTEAFF. This chain joins TRBV4-1 and TRBJ1-1; D is unclear. The V gene lost 3 bases and the J gene lost 5 bases, with 13 bases spanning the gap. CDR1 is MGHRA and CDR2 is YSYEKL in the germline V gene. CDR3 length: 14 amino acids.

This clonotype was seen many times. V is TRBV9 and J is TRBJ2-7, with TRBD1 matching 7 bases. The V segment lost 2 bases and the J segment 0 bases; nucleotides outside the gene matches: 5. The V gene's germline CDR1 is SGDLS and CDR2 YYNGEE. CDR3 length equals 15 residues. The chain's CDR3 is CASSVYGTDSYEQYF. The CDR3 region has the DNA TGTGCCAGCAGCGTTTACGGGACAGACTCCTACGAGCAGTACTTC.

The V call is TRBV28, the J call TRBJ2-1; D may be TRBD2 (5 bases). The CDR3 runs to 11 residues. Germline-derived CDR1 and CDR2 are MDHEN and SYDVKM. The ends were cut back, 2 bases at V and 15 bases at J, with 11 bases in the middle. The CDR3 DNA is TGTGCCAGCAGTTTACGGACTCAGAGGTTCTTC. Its protein is CASSLRTQRFF.

This clonotype was recorded many times. The chain uses TRBV5-1 and TRBJ2-3, with a tentative D call TRBD1 (6 bases). This CDR3 has 16 amino acids. V was pared by 0 bases and J by 6 bases, with 17 bases between. Germline CDR1 and CDR2: SGHRS and YFSETQ. The CDR3 region is CASSLDEGVEADTQYF. In nucleotides, the CDR3 is TGCGCCAGCAGCTTGGATGAGGGGGTGGAGGCTGATACGCAGTATTTT.

On this clonotype itself: One base away lies a much larger clone, so this may be a sequencing read error. The rearrangement uses TRBV2 and TRBJ2-3; 9 bases line up with TRBD2. The CDR3 is 14 residues long. V lost 4 bases to trimming and J lost 3 bases; unmatched junction nucleotides: 2. Germline CDR1 and CDR2: SNHLY and FYNNEI. The CDR3, as DNA: TGTGCCAGCAGTGCAGCGGGAGGAACAGATACGCAGTATTTT. It yields the protein CASSAAGGTDTQYF.